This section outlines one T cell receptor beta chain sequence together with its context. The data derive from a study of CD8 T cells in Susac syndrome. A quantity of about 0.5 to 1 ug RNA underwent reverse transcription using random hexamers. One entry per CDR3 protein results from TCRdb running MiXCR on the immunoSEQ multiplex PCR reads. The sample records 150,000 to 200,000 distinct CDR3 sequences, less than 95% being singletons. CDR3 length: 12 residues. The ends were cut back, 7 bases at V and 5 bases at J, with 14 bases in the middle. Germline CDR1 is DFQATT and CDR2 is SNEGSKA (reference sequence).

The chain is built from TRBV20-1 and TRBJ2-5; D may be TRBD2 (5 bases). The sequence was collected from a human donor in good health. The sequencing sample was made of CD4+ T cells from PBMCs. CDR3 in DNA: TGCAGTGGGTCCGGGAAGAGGGAGACCCAGTACTTC. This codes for CSGSGKRETQYF.